The clone carrying this T cell receptor beta chain has just a few counts. The record originates from a study of tumor-infiltrating lymphocytes in glioblastoma multiforme. Germline loops: CDR1 MNHEY, CDR2 SVGAGI. This CDR3 is built from 16 residues. Trimming shortened V by 0 bases and J by 7 bases, and 13 bases separated the two germline ends. TCRB libraries came from RNA via three nested multiplex PCR rounds. TCRB-specific cDNA synthesis used about 0.5 ug of total RNA. MiXCR was run by TCRdb on the multiplex PCR reads, yielding one entry per CDR3 protein. The data show thousands of distinct CDR3 sequences, around three quarters seen once.

The chain carries TRBV6-5 and TRBJ1-6; D gene ambiguous. Sequencing was carried out using brain tumor tissue. The clonotype comes from a male donor with glioblastoma. The CDR3 protein is CASSYSTLGNNSPLHF. The DNA for the CDR3 is TGTGCCAGCAGTTACTCGACGCTGGGCAACAATTCACCCCTCCACTTT.